Listed below are T cell receptor beta chains from one sample, sequenced in a study of patients and donors after allogeneic stem cell transplantation. Each CDR3 protein gets one entry after TCRdb re-called the RT-PCR reads with MiXCR. Seen here are roughly 200,000 distinct CDR3 sequences, 35% to 45% observed once, and the top ten hold roughly 12%. Sample: blood, either unsorted or a sorted T cell fraction (not recorded which). Every receptor here comes from a human donor who was either an allogeneic HSCT recipient or a stem cell or donor lymphocyte infusion donor (not recorded which). It is not recorded whose cells these are; they may come from a transplant donor. Both conserved end residues are part of each CDR3. The D gene is left open where the match is weak. Clone size, where shown, is once, few, many, or a class for clones that have expanded.

-,TRBV21-1,TRBJ2-3,-,CASSKDGGQGASTDTQYF,TGTGCCAGCAGCAAAGATGGCGGACAGGGGGCGAGCACAGATACGCAGTATTTT
-,TRBV6-5,TRBJ1-5,-,CASSYSAGGDHQPQHF,TGTGCCAGCAGTTACTCTGCCGGGGGCGACCATCAGCCCCAGCATTTT
few,TRBV6-2/TRBV6-3,TRBJ2-2,-,CASSPGPGRAGELFF,TGTGCCAGCAGCCCTGGGCCGGGTAGGGCCGGGGAGCTGTTTTTT
-,TRBV19,TRBJ1-6,-,CASRGTEHSSSYNSPLHF,TGTGCCAGTCGGGGGACGGAACACTCGAGCTCCTATAATTCACCCCTCCACTTT
few,TRBV2,TRBJ1-1,TRBD1,CASETGVHTEAFF,TGTGCCAGCGAGACAGGGGTCCACACTGAAGCTTTCTTT
-,TRBV12-3/TRBV12-4,TRBJ1-2,-,CASSFGTNYGYTF,TGTGCCAGCAGTTTCGGGACCAACTATGGCTACACCTTC
few,TRBV7-8,TRBJ2-6,-,CASSLAGGGLRSGANVLTF,TGTGCCAGCAGCTTAGCGGGCGGGGGCCTAAGGTCTGGGGCCAACGTCCTGACTTTC
few,TRBV28,TRBJ1-5,TRBD1,CASSPRTGVQPQHF,TGTGCCAGCAGTCCCCGGACAGGGGTCCAGCCCCAGCATTTT
-,TRBV7-2,TRBJ2-3,-,CASSPRAFTDTQYF,TGTGCCAGCAGCCCGCGGGCCTTCACAGATACGCAGTATTTT
-,TRBV9,TRBJ2-7,TRBD1,CASSRYGTEDYEQYF,TGTGCCAGCAGCAGATACGGGACAGAAGACTACGAGCAGTACTTC
few,TRBV20-1,TRBJ1-1,-,CSARDPRSNTEAFF,TGCAGTGCTAGAGATCCCAGGAGTAACACTGAAGCTTTCTTT
-,TRBV20-1,TRBJ2-3,-,CSADEGGDTQYF,TGCAGTGCTGACGAGGGGGGAGATACGCAGTATTTT
few,TRBV18,TRBJ1-2,TRBD1,CASSSFYRGGSYGYTF,TGTGCCAGCTCATCCTTCTACAGGGGAGGATCCTATGGCTACACCTTC
-,TRBV15,TRBJ2-7,TRBD2,CATSAASGGAKQYF,TGTGCCACCAGCGCGGCTAGCGGGGGGGCGAAGCAGTACTTC
-,TRBV5-5,TRBJ1-4,-,CASSLKQGSDEKLFF,TGTGCCAGCAGCTTAAAACAGGGCAGTGATGAAAAACTGTTTTTT
few,TRBV7-8,TRBJ1-6,TRBD1,CASSLGTVDSPLHF,TGTGCCAGCAGCTTGGGGACAGTGGATTCACCCCTCCACTTT
-,TRBV15,TRBJ2-1,-,CATSSAGFLGYNEQFF,TGTGCCACCAGCTCGGCCGGGTTCTTAGGCTACAATGAGCAGTTCTTC
-,TRBV12-3/TRBV12-4,TRBJ1-1,-,CASMAGRVNTEAFF,TGTGCCAGCATGGCAGGGCGGGTTAACACTGAAGCTTTCTTT
few,TRBV12-5,TRBJ1-5,-,CASGSQGLGDQPQHF,TGTGCTAGTGGTTCACAGGGACTTGGTGATCAGCCCCAGCATTTT
-,TRBV12-3/TRBV12-4,TRBJ2-7,TRBD1,CASSPPGQGHEQYF,TGTGCCAGCAGTCCCCCAGGACAGGGCCACGAGCAGTACTTC
-,TRBV6-5,TRBJ2-1,-,CASRVTVGVNEQFF,TGTGCCAGCAGAGTTACCGTTGGCGTCAATGAGCAGTTCTTC
few,TRBV5-1,TRBJ1-2,-,CASSLEGRVSYTF,TGCGCCAGCAGCTTGGAAGGCAGGGTGAGCTACACCTTC
-,TRBV20-1,TRBJ2-1,-,CSARDRRGAAYYNEQFF,TGCAGTGCTAGAGACCGTAGGGGAGCGGCATATTACAATGAGCAGTTCTTC
few,TRBV24-1,TRBJ1-1,-,CATRPAGGMNTEAFF,TGTGCCACCAGGCCCGCCGGAGGCATGAACACTGAAGCTTTCTTT
-,TRBV15,TRBJ1-1,-,CATSRSPRNTEAFF,TGTGCCACCAGCAGATCCCCACGGAACACTGAAGCTTTCTTT
-,TRBV20-1,TRBJ1-6,-,CSAGTKIASPLHF,TGCAGTGCCGGGACTAAAATAGCATCACCCCTCCACTTT
-,TRBV5-1,TRBJ1-1,-,CASSFRDGTEAFF,TGCGCCAGCAGCTTTCGGGACGGCACTGAAGCTTTCTTT
many,TRBV20-1,TRBJ1-5,-,CSARTGSNQPQHF,TGCAGTGCTAGAACAGGGTCCAATCAGCCCCAGCATTTT
few,TRBV12-3/TRBV12-4,TRBJ2-3,-,CASSPGDLTQYF,TGTGCCAGCAGTCCGGGGGACTTAACGCAGTATTTT
-,TRBV20-1,TRBJ2-7,TRBD1,CSATTGISYEQYF,TGCAGTGCAACGACAGGGATCTCCTACGAGCAGTACTTC
-,TRBV5-1,TRBJ2-3,-,CASSPEADTQYF,TGCGCCAGCAGCCCGGAGGCGGATACGCAGTATTTT
-,TRBV20-1,TRBJ1-2,-,CSAIEQRLHGYTF,TGCAGTGCTATAGAACAGAGGCTCCATGGCTACACCTTC
few,TRBV29-1,TRBJ2-7,-,CSVEVSYEQYF,TGCAGCGTTGAGGTTTCCTACGAGCAGTACTTC
-,TRBV12-3/TRBV12-4,TRBJ2-7,TRBD1,CASSVGQGGEQYF,TGTGCCAGCAGTGTCGGACAGGGAGGCGAGCAGTACTTC
-,TRBV3-1,TRBJ1-1,-,CASRSNRDTEAFF,TGTGCCAGCAGATCTAACAGGGACACTGAAGCTTTCTTT
few,TRBV5-6,TRBJ1-1,-,CASSRLGYTEAFF,TGTGCCAGCAGCCGACTCGGGTATACTGAAGCTTTCTTT
-,TRBV3-1,TRBJ2-7,-,CASSQDPGSRYEQYF,TGTGCCAGCAGCCAGGACCCCGGTAGCCGTTACGAGCAGTACTTC
few,TRBV5-1,TRBJ1-5,TRBD1,CASSLEGGAGQPQHF,TGCGCCAGCAGCTTGGAAGGGGGCGCGGGTCAGCCCCAGCATTTT
few,TRBV20-1,TRBJ1-5,-,CSAMAPWASNQPQHF,TGCAGTGCTATGGCCCCCTGGGCAAGCAATCAGCCCCAGCATTTT
-,TRBV5-1,TRBJ1-2,-,CASSLEPGPPNGYTF,TGCGCCAGCAGCTTGGAACCAGGACCCCCTAATGGCTACACCTTC
few,TRBV27,TRBJ1-2,TRBD1,CASSLSGQGIYGYTF,TGTGCCAGCAGTTTATCCGGACAGGGGATCTATGGCTACACCTTC
-,TRBV7-9,TRBJ1-1,-,CASSLKDTEAFF,TGTGCCAGCAGCTTAAAGGACACTGAAGCTTTCTTT
-,TRBV9,TRBJ2-7,-,CASSTHPAGTYEQYF,TGTGCCAGCAGCACGCACCCGGCCGGGACCTACGAGCAGTACTTC
few,TRBV11-2,TRBJ2-4,-,CASSLQASKNIQYF,TGTGCCAGCAGCTTACAAGCTTCCAAAAACATTCAGTACTTC
-,TRBV20-1,TRBJ2-7,TRBD1,CSATHRDRVFNEQYF,TGCAGTGCTACCCACCGGGACAGGGTTTTCAACGAGCAGTACTTC
-,TRBV28,TRBJ2-2,-,CASSQHNTGELFF,TGTGCCAGCAGCCAACACAACACCGGGGAGCTGTTTTTT
few,TRBV4-2,TRBJ1-5,-,CASSQDYGKGSNQPQHF,TGTGCCAGCAGCCAAGATTACGGGAAAGGAAGCAATCAGCCCCAGCATTTT
-,TRBV12-3/TRBV12-4,TRBJ1-5,-,CACSTDGGTQHF,TGTGCCTGCAGCACGGACGGTGGGACCCAGCATTTT
-,TRBV24-1,TRBJ2-3,TRBD1,CATSDLEPGQGLTDTQYF,TGTGCCACCAGTGATTTGGAACCGGGACAGGGGTTGACAGATACGCAGTATTTT